What follows are 32 T cell receptor beta chains derived from one specimen sequenced in a study of blood T cells in healthy people across ages. The second PCR ran roughly 6 to 12 cycles with a sample-barcoded 5' primer and J-beta primers. In TCRdb, the 5' RACE reads were re-called with MiXCR into one record per CDR3 protein. The top ten clones hold around 49% of a sample with approximately 360,000 distinct CDR3 sequences, 52% of them seen once. The sample taken for sequencing was blood. The receptor source for this set is a man in his sixties in good health.

The chain joins TRBV30 to TRBJ2-7; D not certain. The DNA matches TRBJ2-5 better at its end, which makes the J call doubtful. Germline CDR1 and CDR2: GTSNPN and SVGIG (reference sequence). This CDR3 has 12 residues. The CDR3, as DNA: TGTGCCTGGGGAGCCGGGTCAGAGACCCAGTACTTC. The encoded protein is CAWGAGSETQYF.

This clonotype has a handful of counts. The rearrangement uses TRBV9 and TRBJ2-5; 13 bases align to TRBD2. The V gene end was trimmed by 4 bases and the J gene end by 2 bases; junction bases not matched to a gene: 11. CDR3 length equals 18 residues. From germline, CDR1 is SGDLS and CDR2 YYNGEE. For the CDR3, the DNA is TGTGCCAGCAGCCGGCTGACCGGGACTAGCGGGAAACAAGAGACCCAGTACTTC. Its translation: CASSRLTGTSGKQETQYF.

This clonotype was picked up a small number of times. V is TRBV5-1 and J is TRBJ1-6; TRBD1 agrees at 7 bases. The ends lost 4 bases at V and 5 bases at J; junction bases unmatched: 6. Germline assignment: CDR1 SGHRS and CDR2 YFSETQ. The CDR3 contains 15 residues. The CDR3 spells CASSPRTGDNSPLHF. In DNA form, the CDR3 reads TGCGCCAGCAGCCCTCGGACAGGAGATAATTCACCCCTCCACTTT. The entire variable domain, with the rest obtained from reference TRBV5-1 and TRBJ1-6, is as follows: KAGVTQTPRYLIKTRGQQVTLSCSPISGHRSVSWYQQTPGQGLQFLFEYFSETQRNKGNFPGRFSGRQFSNSRSEMNVSTLELGDSALYLCASSPRTGDNSPLHFGNGTRLTVT.

The rearrangement links TRBV20-1 to TRBJ2-7, with D unclear. Germline-derived CDR1 and CDR2 are DFQATT and SNEGSKA (reference sequence). The CDR3 is 15 amino acids. Trimming pared 3 bases from V and 0 bases from J, leaving 15 bases between. CDR3 sequence reads: CSARETATSSYEQYF. In DNA, the CDR3 is TGCAGTGCTAGGGAGACGGCGACAAGCTCCTACGAGCAGTACTTC.

The chain is built from TRBV20-1 and TRBJ2-1, with D unresolved. Germline V lookup: CDR1 DFQATT, CDR2 SNEGSKA (reference sequence). Trimming cost V 3 bases and J 10 bases, with 13 bases left between them. The CDR3 runs 12 residues. The chain's CDR3 is CSASQVLEEQFF. The CDR3 coding sequence is TGCAGTGCTAGTCAGGTACTGGAGGAGCAGTTCTTC.

In this sample, this clonotype turned up a few times. V usage is TRBV7-2 and J usage is TRBJ2-5; D is ambiguous. The CDR3 is 13 amino acids. Germline V CDR1 and CDR2: SGHTA, FQGNSA. V gave up 7 bases and J gave up 5 bases, with 14 bases separating them. This CDR3 is CASNRGPGETQYF. The CDR3 bases are TGTGCCAGCAACCGCGGACCTGGGGAGACCCAGTACTTC.

The gene calls are TRBV28 and TRBJ2-3; 11 bases line up with TRBD2. This CDR3 region has 20 residues. V shed 6 bases, J shed 9 bases, and the junction held 26 bases outside the gene matches. Germline CDR1 and CDR2: MDHEN and SYDVKM. CDR3 region: CASSIQGAAGLAAGWKTQYF. The CDR3 DNA reads as TGTGCCAGCAGCATACAAGGGGCCGCGGGACTAGCGGCCGGCTGGAAGACGCAGTATTTT.

This clonotype showed up many times. The rearrangement links TRBV10-3 to TRBJ2-7, with 7 bases that match TRBD1. This CDR3 contains 14 residues. Germline V gene data show CDR1 as ENHRY and CDR2 as SYGVKD. Losses at the gene ends were 6 bases for V and 3 bases for J; bases not matched to a gene: 8. CDR3 region: CAISRQGLSYEQYF. In DNA, the CDR3 is TGTGCCATCAGCCGACAGGGATTGAGCTACGAGCAGTACTTC.

This clonotype has a count of ten or more. The chain uses TRBV7-2 and TRBJ2-3, with D hard to call. V dropped 3 bases and J dropped 6 bases, with 10 bases sitting between them. The CDR3 has 13 residues. Germline CDR1 reads SGHTA; CDR2 reads FQGNSA. As DNA, the CDR3 is TGTGCCAGCAGCTTTATCCTGCGCGATACGCAGTATTTT. The encoded protein is CASSFILRDTQYF.

There are a few counts of this clonotype. This chain uses TRBV29-1 with TRBJ1-2, with no clear D. Germline CDR1 reads SQVTM; CDR2 reads ANQGSEA. The CDR3 runs to 13 residues. Between the trimmed V and J ends, which lost 0 bases and 4 bases, there was a span of 9 bases. Here the CDR3 reads CSVEDPGLYGYTF. The CDR3 DNA reads TGCAGCGTTGAAGACCCAGGCCTCTATGGCTACACCTTC.

This clonotype came up once. V and J are TRBV7-3 and TRBJ2-2, with a possible D match to TRBD2 (5 bases). The germline V and J ends were trimmed by 3 bases and 10 bases, with 9 bases remaining between them. CDR1 is SGHTA, CDR2 FQGTGA, per germline. The CDR3 totals 12 residues. This chain's CDR3 is CASSLGSEELFF. CDR3 coding DNA: TGTGCCAGCAGCTTGGGGAGTGAGGAGCTGTTTTTT.

This clonotype was detected ten times or more. This rearrangement joins TRBV15 to TRBJ2-1, with a possible D match to TRBD2 (5 bases). CDR1 is LNHNV and CDR2 is YYDKDF in the germline V gene (reference sequence). V dropped 4 bases and J dropped 3 bases, with 22 bases sitting between them. The CDR3 extends over 18 amino acids. The CDR3 reads CATSIETLAERYYNEQFF. The CDR3 DNA follows: TGTGCCACCAGCATAGAAACCCTTGCGGAGCGGTACTACAATGAGCAGTTCTTC.

The chain joins TRBV7-2 to TRBJ2-7; 10 bases map to TRBD2. The CDR3 has 15 amino acids. The germline gives CDR1 SGHTA, CDR2 FQGNSA. With V trimmed by 5 bases and J by 5 bases, 9 bases remained unmatched. CDR3 bases: TGTGCCAGCAGCCAGCGAGCGGGAGGGCCCCACGAGCAGTACTTC. Translation gives CASSQRAGGPHEQYF.

This clonotype was observed at least ten times. The genes are TRBV7-2 and TRBJ2-1, with TRBD1 matching 12 bases. The J call is doubtful: the DNA matches TRBJ2-7 better. From germline, CDR1 is SGHTA and CDR2 FQGNSA. The CDR3 is made up of 15 amino acids. The CDR3: CASSRGTGGYNEQYF. CDR3 sequence (DNA): TGTGCCAGCAGCCGCGGGACAGGGGGCTACAATGAGCAGTACTTC.

The gene calls are TRBV4-3 and TRBJ2-3; tentatively, D is TRBD2 (5 bases). Germline loops: CDR1 LGHNA, CDR2 YSLEER. Trimming cost V 1 base and J 2 bases, with 13 bases left between them. This CDR3 is 16 amino acids long. This chain's CDR3 is CASSQGGGSPTDTQYF. Here the CDR3 DNA reads TGCGCCAGCAGCCAAGGGGGTGGGAGCCCCACAGATACGCAGTATTTT.

The chain is built from TRBV11-2 and TRBJ2-6; D is unclear. Germline-derived CDR1 and CDR2 are SGHAT and FQNNGV. Trimming pared 0 bases from V and 0 bases from J, leaving 9 bases between. The CDR3 consists of 17 residues. The CDR3 DNA follows: TGTGCCAGCAGCTTAGAGCCCTTTCCCTCTGGGGCCAACGTCCTGACTTTC. It specifies CASSLEPFPSGANVLTF.

This clonotype showed up many times. The chain couples TRBV20-1 to TRBJ1-5, with 7 nucleotides matching TRBD1. From germline, CDR1 is DFQATT and CDR2 SNEGSKA (reference sequence). With 2 bases clipped from V and 2 bases from J, the junction kept 6 bases outside the gene matches. The CDR3 runs to 15 residues. CDR3 nucleotides: TGCAGTGCTAGACCGAGACAGGGCGGCAATCAGCCCCAGCATTTT. Its translation: CSARPRQGGNQPQHF.

The chain combines TRBV15 with TRBJ2-1, with unresolved D. The CDR3 has 12 residues. CDR1 LNHNV and CDR2 YYDKDF come from the germline V gene (reference sequence). Trimming shortened V by 6 bases and J by 7 bases, and 10 bases separated the two germline ends. The CDR3 spells CATSPLLNEQFF. Written as DNA, the CDR3 is TGTGCCACCAGTCCGCTCTTGAATGAGCAGTTCTTC. Variable domain in full (rest from reference TRBV15 and TRBJ2-1): DAMVIQNPRYQVTQFGKPVTLSCSQTLNHNVMYWYQQKSSQAPKLLFHYYDKDFNNEADTPDNFQSRRPNTSFCFLDIRSPGLGDTAMYLCATSPLLNEQFFGPGTRLTVL.

This clonotype occurred a few times. V gene TRBV6-5 combines with J gene TRBJ2-5; D remains unclear. The V and J ends lost 7 bases and 0 bases respectively, with 9 bases between them. CDR3 length equals 13 residues. Germline CDR1 is MNHEY and CDR2 is SVGAGI. The DNA of the CDR3 is TGTGCCAGCACCGCCGACAACCAAGAGACCCAGTACTTC. Translation: CASTADNQETQYF.

This rearrangement joins TRBV28 to TRBJ2-4; D not certain. The CDR3 is 17 amino acids. Per germline, CDR1 MDHEN and CDR2 SYDVKM. The germline V and J ends were trimmed by 4 bases and 0 bases, with 16 bases remaining between them. CDR3 nucleotides: TGTGCCAGCAGTTCACATACCAGTAGTTTAGCCAAAAACATTCAGTACTTC. Residues: CASSSHTSSLAKNIQYF.

This clonotype was recorded a few times. The V and J genes are TRBV2 and TRBJ2-4; D tentatively fits TRBD1 or TRBD2 (5 bases each). The end of the DNA fits TRBJ2-7 better, so the J call may be wrong. This CDR3 region has 11 residues. Germline lookup yields CDR1 SNHLY and CDR2 FYNNEI. CDR3 nucleotide sequence: TGTGCCAGCACCGAGAGGGGCGAGCAGTACTTC. This codes for CASTERGEQYF.

This clonotype was observed many times. This chain links TRBV29-1 with TRBJ2-1; possibly TRBD1 for D (5 bases). The germline V and J ends were trimmed by 3 bases and 4 bases, with 16 bases remaining between them. The germline gives CDR1 SQVTM, CDR2 ANQGSEA. The CDR3 runs to 15 residues. CDR3 nucleotides: TGCAGCGTTGAGGTGCAGGGTCCCAAGTACAATGAGCAGTTCTTC. Its protein is CSVEVQGPKYNEQFF.

This CDR3 is CATSDTAGDSSYNEQFF. In DNA, the CDR3 is TGTGCCACCAGTGATACGGCCGGGGACAGTTCCTACAATGAGCAGTTCTTC. J is TRBJ2-1 and V is TRBV24-1; 7 bases align to TRBD1. V lost 3 bases to trimming and J lost 1 base; unmatched junction nucleotides: 8. The CDR3 is 17 residues long. CDR1 is KGHDR and CDR2 is SFDVKD in the germline V gene.

This sequence joins TRBV28 and TRBJ1-1; weak D call: TRBD1 (5 bases). The CDR3 length is 15 residues. Germline V gives CDR1 MDHEN, CDR2 SYDVKM. V was clipped by 0 bases and J by 0 bases, with 8 bases between them. In DNA, the CDR3 is TGTGCCAGCAGTTTATGGGGGCTTTTGAACACTGAAGCTTTCTTT. This translates into CASSLWGLLNTEAFF.

The chain couples TRBV2 to TRBJ1-6; D call uncertain. The germline V and J ends were trimmed by 5 bases and 5 bases, with 7 bases remaining between them. There are 13 residues in the CDR3. The germline V gene encodes CDR1 SNHLY and CDR2 FYNNEI. The chain's CDR3 is CASSSQDNSPLHF. Here the CDR3 DNA reads TGTGCCAGCAGTTCGCAAGATAATTCACCCCTCCACTTT.

The genes are TRBV20-1 and TRBJ2-3, with D perhaps matching TRBD2 (6 bases). Germline lookup yields CDR1 DFQATT and CDR2 SNEGSKA (reference sequence). The V and J ends lost 2 bases and 4 bases respectively, with 10 bases between them. CDR3 length: 13 residues. CDR3 nucleotide sequence: TGCAGTGCTAGACCAGGGAGGTCAGATACGCAGTATTTT. It yields the protein CSARPGRSDTQYF.

The sample holds one count of this clonotype. The junction differs from germline at one of its ends, possibly a read error. This chain uses TRBV25-1 with TRBJ1-6; 8 bases map to TRBD1. Germline V gives CDR1 MGHDK, CDR2 SYGVNS. There are 13 residues in the CDR3. CDR3 protein: CAGSGTGQRTLHF. The CDR3 DNA is TGTGCCGGCAGTGGGACAGGCCAACGGACCCTCCACTTT.

V and J are TRBV6-5 and TRBJ2-3; 9 bases map to TRBD1. The germline gives CDR1 MNHEY, CDR2 SVGAGI. V lost 6 bases to trimming and J lost 3 bases; unmatched junction nucleotides: 7. This CDR3 spans 15 amino acids. DNA of the CDR3: TGTGCCAGCAGGACAGGGGGTAGGGGTACAGATACGCAGTATTTT. This translates into CASRTGGRGTDTQYF.

The gene calls are TRBV19 and TRBJ2-1; D is possibly TRBD1 (7 bases). CDR3 length: 14 amino acids. Trimming removed 9 bases at V and 3 bases at J, with 15 bases between. The germline V gene encodes CDR1 LNHDA and CDR2 SQIVND (reference sequence). The CDR3 nucleotides are TGTGCCAGCTCTCTCAGGGGGGACTACAATGAGCAGTTCTTC. Its translation is CASSLRGDYNEQFF.

This chain joins TRBV2 and TRBJ2-3; perhaps D is TRBD1 or TRBD2 (5 bases each). The CDR3 extends over 14 amino acids. V was shortened by 8 bases and J by 2 bases, with 14 bases between the two germline ends. CDR1 SNHLY and CDR2 FYNNEI come from the germline V gene. CDR3 bases: TGTGCCAGCCAGGGAGAGCGGTACACAGATACGCAGTATTTT. Its protein is CASQGERYTDTQYF.

This clonotype has just a few counts. The chain couples TRBV3-1 to TRBJ2-4; D may be TRBD2 (5 bases). With the DNA end fitting TRBJ2-7 better, the J assignment may be wrong. CDR3 length: 14 amino acids. Germline-derived CDR1 and CDR2 are LGHDT and YNNKEL (reference sequence). The CDR3 here is CASSLGTGIYEQYF. The CDR3 nucleotides read TGTGCCAGCAGCCTTGGCACCGGGATTTACGAGCAGTACTTC.

On this clonotype: A much larger clonotype is one base distant, so this may be a read error. The chain joins TRBV27 to TRBJ2-1; possibly TRBD2 for D (6 bases). CDR1 and CDR2 from the germline V gene are MNHEY and SMNVEV (reference sequence). CDR3 length equals 14 residues. CDR3 nucleotide sequence: TGTGCCAGCAGTTTATACGGGAGCTACGATGAGCAGTTCTTC. This translates into CASSLYGSYDEQFF.